One sample yielded the 20 T cell receptor beta chains listed below, sequenced in a study of CD8 T cells in ankylosing spondylitis. TCRdb re-called the 5' RACE reads through MiXCR, storing one row per CDR3 protein. Of about 96,000 distinct CDR3 sequences in the sample, 27% were seen once. Sequenced material: blood, either unsorted or a sorted T cell fraction (not recorded which). The receptors shown here come from a male donor with ankylosing spondylitis or in good health (not recorded which).

The chain is built from TRBV12-3 or TRBV12-4 and TRBJ1-1, with TRBD1 matching over 8 bases. The CDR3 is made up of 13 amino acids. V trimming: 2 bases; J trimming: 10 bases; junction bases outside the gene matches: 6. The DNA of the CDR3 is TGTGCCAGCAGTTTACAGGGGGCGAGGGGAGCTTTCTTT. This encodes CASSLQGARGAFF.

CDR3 in amino acids: CASSQDIGRIRGSLETQYF. The CDR3 DNA is TGCGCCAGCAGCCAAGATATAGGCAGAATAAGAGGTAGCTTGGAGACCCAGTACTTC. The J gene is TRBJ2-5, the V gene TRBV4-1; D call uncertain. V shed 0 bases and J shed 5 bases, with 25 bases lying between them. Germline V gene lookup returns CDR1 MGHRA and CDR2 YSYEKL. This CDR3 contains 19 residues.

This clonotype was observed a few times. The chain recombines TRBV27 with TRBJ2-7, with 7 bases fitting TRBD1. Germline-derived CDR1 and CDR2 are MNHEY and SMNVEV (reference sequence). V shed 4 bases and J 0 bases; nucleotides not matched to a gene: 9. This CDR3 is 16 amino acids long. The CDR3 loop is CASSSLQGRSSYEQYF. The CDR3 DNA is TGTGCCAGCAGTTCCCTACAGGGGAGAAGCTCCTACGAGCAGTACTTC.

This clonotype showed up just a few times. The genes are TRBV6-1 and TRBJ2-5, with 12 positions matching TRBD2. In germline, CDR1 is MNHNS, CDR2 SASEGT. Trimming removed 6 bases from V and 1 base from J; junction bases left unmatched: 6. This CDR3 is built from 16 residues. This CDR3 reads CASRPGLAGSQETQYF. CDR3 DNA: TGTGCCAGCAGACCCGGACTAGCGGGATCCCAAGAGACCCAGTACTTC.

The chain joins TRBV5-4 to TRBJ2-2; possible D gene TRBD1, 6 bases. CDR1 is SGHNT, CDR2 YYREEE, per germline (reference sequence). The CDR3 is 16 amino acids. V gave up 2 bases and J gave up 0 bases, with 11 bases separating them. CDR3 coding DNA: TGTGCCAGCAGCTTTCGTGGGGGCGCGAACACCGGGGAGCTGTTTTTT. Its protein is CASSFRGGANTGELFF.

The chain links TRBV5-1 to TRBJ2-1; D is undetermined. Germline loops: CDR1 SGHRS, CDR2 YFSETQ. Between the trimmed V and J ends, which lost 1 base and 3 bases, there was a span of 11 bases. There are 15 residues in the CDR3. As DNA, the CDR3 is TGCGCCAGCAGCTTGTCGGGCCAGCTCTACAATGAGCAGTTCTTC. This translates into CASSLSGQLYNEQFF.

The chain joins TRBV7-9 to TRBJ2-3; TRBD2 agrees at 9 bases. V was clipped by 5 bases and J by 3 bases; unmatched bases: 9. This CDR3 spans 16 amino acids. Germline assignment: CDR1 SEHNR and CDR2 FQNEAQ (reference sequence). CDR3 sequence reads: CASSPLAGEGTDTQYF. CDR3 coding DNA: TGTGCCAGCAGCCCGTTAGCGGGAGAAGGGACAGATACGCAGTATTTT.

This clonotype appeared a few times. The chain couples TRBV7-2 to TRBJ2-2, with a possible D match to TRBD1 (6 bases). V was trimmed by 1 base and J by 7 bases, leaving 13 bases between them. The CDR3 spans 15 residues. The germline V gene encodes CDR1 SGHTA and CDR2 FQGNSA. The CDR3 DNA reads as TGTGCCAGCAGCTTAGAGTCAGGGGTCATCGGGGAGCTGTTTTTT. Residues: CASSLESGVIGELFF.

CDR3 sequence: CASSLGQAWHEQFF. CDR3 in DNA: TGTGCCAGCAGCTTGGGCCAAGCGTGGCATGAGCAGTTCTTC. The V and J genes are TRBV11-3 and TRBJ2-1, with unresolved D. CDR1 is SGHNT and CDR2 is YENEEA in the germline V gene. V was shortened by 3 bases and J by 8 bases, with 14 bases between the two germline ends. The CDR3 loop spans 14 amino acids.

With respect to this clonotype: One end of the junction does not line up with germline, which may come from a read error. The chain recombines TRBV7-9 with TRBJ2-5; D is perhaps TRBD1 (6 bases). The CDR3 has 15 residues. Germline CDR1 reads SEHNR; CDR2 reads FQNEAQ (reference sequence). This CDR3 reads CASSFSGDYGETQYF. CDR3 nucleotides: TGCGCCAGCAGCTTCTCAGGGGATTACGGGGAGACCCAGTACTTC.

This clonotype was detected only a few times. The chain combines TRBV10-3 with TRBJ2-3; the D gene could be TRBD1 or TRBD2 (5 bases each). This CDR3 has 16 residues. The V end was cut by 3 bases, the J end by 0 bases, with 13 bases between. Germline V gene sequence: CDR1 ENHRY, CDR2 SYGVKD. This CDR3 reads CAISDRDVSSTDTQYF. The CDR3 nucleotides read TGTGCCATCAGTGATAGGGACGTTTCTAGCACAGATACGCAGTATTTT.

This chain links TRBV5-4 with TRBJ2-1; TRBD2 matches at 12 bases. The CDR3 length is 17 residues. CDR1 is SGHNT, CDR2 YYREEE, per germline (reference sequence). Trimming at V came to 4 bases and at J to 6 bases, leaving 11 bases not matched to a gene. The CDR3 loop is CASSPPSGRASRNEQFF. For the CDR3, the DNA is TGTGCCAGCAGCCCCCCTAGCGGGAGGGCCAGTCGCAATGAGCAGTTCTTC.

V and J are TRBV5-1 and TRBJ2-2; D call uncertain. CDR1 and CDR2 (germline): SGHRS, YFSETQ. The ends were cut back, 0 bases at V and 6 bases at J, with 9 bases in the middle. The CDR3 runs 14 residues. As DNA, the CDR3 is TGCGCCAGCAGCTTGGAGGGTTTCCCCGGGGAGCTGTTTTTT. Translation: CASSLEGFPGELFF.

This rearrangement joins TRBV20-1 to TRBJ2-3, with 8 bases matching TRBD2. The CDR3 runs 14 residues. The V gene's germline CDR1 is DFQATT and CDR2 SNEGSKA (reference sequence). Unmatched junction bases numbered 5, after V lost 5 bases and J lost 1 base. The CDR3 DNA is TGCAGTGCTGGAGCGGGGGTCGGCACAGATACGCAGTATTTT. It encodes CSAGAGVGTDTQYF.

The chain couples TRBV14 to TRBJ2-3, with a weak D call TRBD2 (5 bases). Trimming removed 8 bases at V and 0 bases at J, with 18 bases between. Germline CDR1 reads SGHDN; CDR2 reads FVKESK. CDR3 length equals 16 residues. The CDR3 sequence: CASQELRASSTDTQYF. The CDR3 nucleotides read TGTGCCAGCCAAGAGTTGCGGGCCTCTAGCACAGATACGCAGTATTTT. The full variable domain, rest sourced from reference TRBV14 and TRBJ2-3, is EAGVTQFPSHSVIEKGQTVTLRCDPISGHDNLYWYRRVMGKEIKFLLHFVKESKQDESGMPNNRFLAERTGGTYSTLKVQPAELEDSGVYFCASQELRASSTDTQYFGPGTRLTVL.

The CDR3 protein is CSVAGVAVDEQFF. DNA for the CDR3: TGCAGCGTTGCAGGAGTAGCTGTCGATGAGCAGTTCTTC. V gene TRBV29-1 combines with J gene TRBJ2-1; D remains ambiguous. Trimming cost V 4 bases and J 8 bases, with 15 bases left between them. Germline V gives CDR1 SQVTM, CDR2 ANQGSEA. This CDR3 region has 13 residues.

The chain has TRBV10-3 and TRBJ1-2; TRBD1 might be the D (5 bases). Trimming shortened V by 6 bases and J by 4 bases, and 18 bases separated the two germline ends. In germline, CDR1 is ENHRY, CDR2 SYGVKD. The CDR3 has 15 amino acids. The CDR3 loop is CAISPPITTGYGYTF. As DNA, the CDR3 is TGTGCCATCAGCCCCCCCATTACAACAGGCTATGGCTACACCTTC.

This clonotype was picked up a small number of times. The chain joins TRBV5-1 to TRBJ1-3; D is undetermined. Germline CDR1 and CDR2: SGHRS and YFSETQ. CDR3 length: 14 amino acids. V was shortened by 4 bases and J by 4 bases, with 12 bases between the two germline ends. The CDR3 here is CASSETVNGNTIYF. The DNA for the CDR3 is TGCGCCAGCAGCGAAACAGTAAACGGAAACACCATATATTTT. Based on the CDR3 plus reference TRBV5-1 and TRBJ1-3, the full variable domain is KAGVTQTPRYLIKTRGQQVTLSCSPISGHRSVSWYQQTPGQGLQFLFEYFSETQRNKGNFPGRFSGRQFSNSRSEMNVSTLELGDSALYLCASSETVNGNTIYFGEGSWLTVV.

The chain links TRBV6-1 to TRBJ1-2; D is perhaps TRBD1 (6 bases). Trimming removed 0 bases at V and 0 bases at J, with 11 bases between. The germline V gene has CDR1 MNHNS and CDR2 SASEGT. The CDR3 extends over 16 amino acids. The chain's CDR3 is CASSEAEGDPNYGYTF. Here the CDR3 DNA reads TGTGCCAGCAGTGAAGCGGAGGGGGATCCTAACTATGGCTACACCTTC.

In its sample, this clonotype was seen a few times. A junction boundary mismatches the germline segment, possibly from a read error. The V call is TRBV7-9, the J call TRBJ1-6, with D possibly matching TRBD1 (5 bases). Germline CDR1 SEHNR, CDR2 FQNEAQ (reference sequence). The CDR3 consists of 14 residues. The CDR3 DNA sequence: TGTGCCAGCAGATTCCGACAGAATAATTCACCCCTCCACTTC. Residues: CASRFRQNNSPLHF.